Detailed here is one T cell receptor (beta chain). What it binds is unknown. The sample is drawn from a study of cytomegalovirus exposure and HLA in healthy donors. Study outcomes and limitations: In a later analysis, DRB1 alleles had the most associated TCRs; HLA-C alleles the fewest.

The PCR employed 60 Vbeta primers together with 13 Jbeta primers. Profiled with immunoSEQ multiplex PCR; TCRdb holds only in-frame clones, not every one. The sample has about 110,000 clones; 75% are singletons. The receptor was derived from a man in his forties in good health and CMV-seronegative. Sequenced: PBMCs.

CDR3 amino acids: CASSYKRAGANEKLFF. CDR3 coding DNA: TGTGCCAGCAGTTACAAGAGGGCAGGGGCTAATGAAAAACTGTTTTTT. The chain is built from TRBV6-6 and TRBJ1-4, with D possibly matching TRBD1 (6 bases). Germline CDR1 is MNHNY and CDR2 is SVGAGI (reference sequence). The CDR3 has 16 amino acids. V gave up 2 bases and J gave up 3 bases, with 13 bases separating them.